This T cell receptor (beta chain) was identified in a study of cytomegalovirus exposure and HLA in healthy donors. The PCR made use of 60 Vbeta and 13 Jbeta primers. Measured with immunoSEQ multiplex PCR; TCRdb has only the in-frame clones, and not every one. The repertoire shows about 200,000 clones; the top ten hold roughly 0.74%. V lost 8 bases and J lost 0, with 14 bases in between. CDR1 MDHEN and CDR2 SYDVKM come from the germline V gene. The CDR3 consists of 15 residues. This TCR derives from a boy younger than 18 in good health and CMV-seronegative. The sample was PBMCs. This rearrangement joins TRBV28 to TRBJ1-5; no clear D gene. CDR3 in amino acids: CASRPPGVSNQPQHF. The CDR3 region has the DNA TGTGCCAGCCGGCCCCCCGGGGTTAGCAATCAGCCCCAGCATTTT.